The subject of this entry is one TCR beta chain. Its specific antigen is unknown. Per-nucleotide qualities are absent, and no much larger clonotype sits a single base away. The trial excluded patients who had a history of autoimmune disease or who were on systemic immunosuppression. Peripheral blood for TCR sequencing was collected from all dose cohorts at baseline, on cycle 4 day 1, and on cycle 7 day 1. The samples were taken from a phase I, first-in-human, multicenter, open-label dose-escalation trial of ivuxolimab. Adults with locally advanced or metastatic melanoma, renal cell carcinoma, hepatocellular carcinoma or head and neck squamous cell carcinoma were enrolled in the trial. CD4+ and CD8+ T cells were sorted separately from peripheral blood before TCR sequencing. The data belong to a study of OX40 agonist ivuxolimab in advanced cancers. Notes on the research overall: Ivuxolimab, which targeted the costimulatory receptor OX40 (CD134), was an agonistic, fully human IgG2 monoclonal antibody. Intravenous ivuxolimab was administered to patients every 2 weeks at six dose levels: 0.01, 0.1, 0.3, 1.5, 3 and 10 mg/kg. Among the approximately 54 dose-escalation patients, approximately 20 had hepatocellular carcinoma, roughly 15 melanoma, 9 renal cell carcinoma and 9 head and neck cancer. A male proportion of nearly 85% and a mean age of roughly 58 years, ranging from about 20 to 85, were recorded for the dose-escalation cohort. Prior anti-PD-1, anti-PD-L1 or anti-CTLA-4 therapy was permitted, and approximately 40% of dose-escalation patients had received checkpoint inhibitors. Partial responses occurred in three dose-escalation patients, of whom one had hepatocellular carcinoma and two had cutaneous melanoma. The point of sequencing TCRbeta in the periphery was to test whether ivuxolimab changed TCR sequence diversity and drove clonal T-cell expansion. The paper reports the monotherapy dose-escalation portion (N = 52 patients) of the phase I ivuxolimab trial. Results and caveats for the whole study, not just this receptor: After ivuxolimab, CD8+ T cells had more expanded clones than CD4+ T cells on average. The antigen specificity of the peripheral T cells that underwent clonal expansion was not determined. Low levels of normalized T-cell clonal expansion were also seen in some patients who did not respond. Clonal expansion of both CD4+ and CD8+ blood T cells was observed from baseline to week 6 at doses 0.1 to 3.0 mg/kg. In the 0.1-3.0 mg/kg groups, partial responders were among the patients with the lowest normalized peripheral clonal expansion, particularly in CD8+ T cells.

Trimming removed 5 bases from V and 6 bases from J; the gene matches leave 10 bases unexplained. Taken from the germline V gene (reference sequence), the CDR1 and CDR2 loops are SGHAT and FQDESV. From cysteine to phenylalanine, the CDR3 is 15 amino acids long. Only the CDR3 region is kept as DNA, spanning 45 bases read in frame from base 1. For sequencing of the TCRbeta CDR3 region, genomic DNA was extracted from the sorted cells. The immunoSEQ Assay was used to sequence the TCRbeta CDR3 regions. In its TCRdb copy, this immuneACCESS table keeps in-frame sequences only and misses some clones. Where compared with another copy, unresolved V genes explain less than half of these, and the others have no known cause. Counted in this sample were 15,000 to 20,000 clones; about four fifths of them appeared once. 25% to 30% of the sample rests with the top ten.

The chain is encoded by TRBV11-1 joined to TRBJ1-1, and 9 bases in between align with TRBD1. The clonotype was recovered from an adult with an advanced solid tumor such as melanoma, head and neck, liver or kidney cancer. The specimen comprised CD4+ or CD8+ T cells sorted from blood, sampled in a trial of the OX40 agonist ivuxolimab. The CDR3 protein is CASSPRDREGAEAFF. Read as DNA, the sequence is TGTGCCAGCAGCCCCCGGGACAGGGAAGGAGCTGAAGCTTTCTTT.